This T cell receptor (beta chain) was captured in a study of regulatory T cells in long-lasting Graves disease. Time point noted: newly diagnosed GD, antithyroid drugs for less than 3 months. RNA extracted from PBMCs served as the sequencing template. For TCR beta, libraries came from iRepertoire HTBI primers and Arm-PCR of CDR3 regions. In TCRdb, the multiplex PCR reads were re-called with MiXCR into one record per CDR3 protein. The repertoire includes 200,000 to 250,000 distinct CDR3 sequences, roughly 19% of them detected once, and 10% to 15% sits in the top ten. This clonotype occurred a few times. What it recognizes is unknown. Study-wide findings and caveats: Among persistent patients, a larger number of public clonotypes were shared (approximately 3,000) than among newly diagnosed patients (about 1,000).

V was cut by 3 bases and J by 5 bases, with 13 bases left in between. The CDR3 is 15 amino acids. Germline lookup yields CDR1 KGHDR and CDR2 SFDVKD. The sample was also linked to a second study, of T cells in Graves' hyperthyroidism and ophthalmopathy. As that study records: No progression to ophthalmopathy during 18 months of follow-up defined stable disease. The study used the HTBI primer set for a first-round RT-PCR of the TCR CDR3. Progression to ophthalmopathy was predicted a median of 6.5 months early.

This receptor was obtained from a young woman with Graves disease. The V gene is TRBV24-1, the J gene TRBJ2-1; D may be TRBD1 or TRBD2 (5 bases each). The sample was peripheral blood mononuclear cells (PBMCs), taken at new diagnosis, from a patient treated with antithyroid drugs. CDR3 sequence (DNA): TGTGCCACCAGTGATCCAGGGACGGGAAACAATGAGCAGTTCTTC. Its protein is CATSDPGTGNNEQFF.